The rows below give T cell receptor beta chains drawn from one sample of a study of blood T cell repertoires in COVID-19. Produced via immunoSEQ multiplex PCR; TCRdb's table is partial and in-frame only. The sample records about 220,000 clones, 90% being singletons. The sample was PBMCs or T cells enriched from blood (not recorded which). These TCRs come from a man under 40 who had been exposed to COVID-19. Each CDR3 is given with its conserved first and last residue. A D gene is named only where the DNA matches it firmly. Clone size is not always given. Where it is, it says once, few, many or a class for expanded clones.

CDR3 protein	CDR3 DNA	D gene	J gene	clone size	V gene
CASSLDGQSYNEQFF	TGCGCCAGCAGCTTAGATGGACAGTCTTACAATGAGCAGTTCTTC	NA	TRBJ2-1	NA	TRBV5-1
CASSLPGGAYEQYF	TGTGCCAGCAGCTTACCCGGGGGGGCCTACGAGCAGTACTTC	TRBD2	TRBJ2-7	NA	TRBV11-3
CASSQLQETQYF	TGTGCCAGCTCCCAACTCCAAGAGACCCAGTACTTC	NA	TRBJ2-5	few	TRBV3-1/TRBV3-2
CASSEQGYTEAFF	TGTGCCAGCAGTGAACAGGGCTACACTGAAGCTTTCTTT	NA	TRBJ1-1	NA	TRBV2
CASSPNSGLWDSPLHF	TGCGCCAGCAGCCCCAATAGTGGGCTCTGGGATTCACCCCTCCACTTT	NA	TRBJ1-6	once	TRBV5-1
CASSPLGLADNEQFF	TGTGCCAGCTCACCGCTGGGACTAGCGGACAATGAGCAGTTCTTC	TRBD2	TRBJ2-1	NA	TRBV18
CSARDWGKLFF	TGCAGTGCTCGGGACTGGGGAAAACTGTTTTTT	NA	TRBJ1-4	NA	TRBV20-1
CASSEFMGGYNSPLHF	TGTGCCAGCAGTGAATTTATGGGGGGATATAATTCACCCCTCCACTTT	NA	TRBJ1-6	once	TRBV25-1
CASSQRQANTEAFF	TGTGCCAGCAGCCAAAGACAGGCGAACACTGAAGCTTTCTTT	NA	TRBJ1-1	NA	TRBV11-2
CAWSSNAGGKGYTF	TGTGCCTGGAGTAGCAACGCAGGGGGTAAAGGCTACACCTTC	TRBD1	TRBJ1-2	NA	TRBV30
CASKGHRTWDEQFF	TGTGCCAGTAAGGGACACCGTACTTGGGATGAGCAGTTCTTC	NA	TRBJ2-1	NA	TRBV19
CAITPDTSGNSPLHF	TGTGCCATCACACCCGACACCTCAGGCAATTCACCCCTCCACTTT	NA	TRBJ1-6	NA	TRBV10-3
CASTVDRAQPQHF	TGTGCCAGTACCGTGGACAGGGCACAGCCCCAGCATTTT	TRBD1	TRBJ1-5	NA	TRBV19
CASSQDRQLREKLFF	TGTGCCAGCAGCCAAGATCGGCAGCTGAGGGAAAAACTGTTTTTT	NA	TRBJ1-4	NA	TRBV4-2
CASSQDKGQYSGNTIYF	TGTGCCAGCAGCCAAGATAAAGGACAGTACTCTGGAAACACCATATATTTT	NA	TRBJ1-3	NA	TRBV4-2
CASSVDEGNQETQYF	TGTGCCAGCAGCGTAGATGAGGGTAATCAAGAGACCCAGTACTTC	NA	TRBJ2-5	NA	TRBV9
CASSLEWPGVVTEAFF	TGTGCCAGCAGCTTGGAATGGCCAGGGGTGGTCACTGAAGCTTTCTTT	NA	TRBJ1-1	NA	TRBV5-5
CASSYKGQGAEKLFF	TGTGCCAGCAGTTATAAAGGACAGGGGGCGGAAAAACTGTTTTTT	TRBD1	TRBJ1-4	NA	TRBV6-5
CASSLVGGMNTEAFF	TGCGCCAGCAGCTTGGTCGGAGGGATGAACACTGAAGCTTTCTTT	NA	TRBJ1-1	NA	TRBV5-1
CASSQDLAVSPLHF	TGTGCCAGCAGCCAAGATCTGGCGGTCTCACCCCTCCACTTT	NA	TRBJ1-6	NA	TRBV4-2
CASSKDPPGSGNTIYF	TGTGCCAGCAGCAAAGACCCCCCAGGGTCCGGAAACACCATATATTTT	NA	TRBJ1-3	NA	TRBV4-2
CATSSLWAGYNTDTQYF	TGTGCCACCAGCAGTCTGTGGGCAGGCTATAACACAGATACGCAGTATTTT	NA	TRBJ2-3	NA	TRBV15
CASSKGTSGAFGGFEQYF	TGTGCCAGCAGCAAAGGGACTAGCGGGGCGTTCGGGGGGTTCGAGCAGTACTTC	TRBD2	TRBJ2-7	NA	TRBV5-4
CASSPGSTWDIQYF	TGTGCCAGCAGCCCCGGGAGTACATGGGACATTCAGTACTTC	NA	TRBJ2-4	NA	TRBV7-9
CASNRGGYNEQFF	TGCGCCAGCAACCGGGGGGGCTACAATGAGCAGTTCTTC	TRBD2	TRBJ2-1	NA	TRBV5-1
CASRGGGETQYF	TGTGCCAGCAGGGGGGGAGGAGAGACCCAGTACTTC	NA	TRBJ2-5	NA	TRBV9
CASSSSGGVADTQYF	TGTGCCAGCAGCTCCAGTGGGGGGGTGGCAGATACGCAGTATTTT	TRBD2	TRBJ2-3	NA	TRBV7-3
CASSDQGLNEQFF	TGTGCCAGCAGTGATCAGGGATTGAATGAGCAGTTCTTC	NA	TRBJ2-1	NA	TRBV6-1
CAWIRQENYEQYF	TGTGCCTGGATTAGGCAGGAAAACTACGAGCAGTACTTC	NA	TRBJ2-7	NA	TRBV30
CASSPPFTGTVYGYTF	TGTGCCAGCTCACCTCCCTTCACCGGGACAGTCTATGGCTACACCTTC	TRBD1	TRBJ1-2	NA	TRBV18
CASSAWAGRGNTEAFF	TGCGCCAGCAGCGCCTGGGCGGGGCGGGGGAACACTGAAGCTTTCTTT	NA	TRBJ1-1	NA	TRBV5-1
CATSRRTGDQPQHF	TGTGCCACCAGCAGAAGGACAGGGGATCAGCCCCAGCATTTT	TRBD1	TRBJ1-5	NA	TRBV15
CASSEYLGGADTQYF	TGTGCCAGCAGTGAATATTTAGGGGGAGCAGATACGCAGTATTTT	NA	TRBJ2-3	few	TRBV25-1
CASSLFGGSGYEQYF	TGTGCCAGCAGCTTATTCGGGGGTAGCGGATACGAGCAGTACTTC	NA	TRBJ2-7	NA	TRBV5-6
CSVERGQIYNEQFF	TGCAGCGTTGAGAGGGGACAAATCTACAATGAGCAGTTCTTC	NA	TRBJ2-1	NA	TRBV29-1
CASSSSAGQGTDTQYF	TGTGCCAGCAGCTCCTCCGCGGGACAGGGAACAGATACGCAGTATTTT	TRBD1	TRBJ2-3	NA	TRBV13
CASSDRTGANVLTF	TGCGCCAGCAGTGACAGGACTGGGGCCAACGTCCTGACTTTC	NA	TRBJ2-6	few	TRBV10-2